Below are 7 T cell receptor beta chains sequenced from a single sample in a study of cytomegalovirus exposure and HLA in healthy donors. Some clones are missing from TCRdb's copy, which holds only in-frame ones; the method was immunoSEQ multiplex PCR. The sample consists of about 160,000 clones, nearly 90% of them appearing once. The sequenced sample was PBMCs. The receptors derive from a woman under 30 in good health and CMV-seropositive.

V and J are TRBV15 and TRBJ1-2, with D unclear. This CDR3 is built from 14 residues. Germline CDR1 LNHNV, CDR2 YYDKDF (reference sequence). V dropped 7 bases and J dropped 4 bases, with 16 bases sitting between them. The CDR3 sequence: CATNDLARLYGYTF. CDR3 nucleotide sequence: TGTGCCACCAACGACCTAGCCCGACTCTATGGCTACACCTTC.

The rearrangement links TRBV27 to TRBJ2-4; 7 positions agree with TRBD2. In germline, CDR1 is MNHEY, CDR2 SMNVEV (reference sequence). The J segment lost 0 bases and the V segment lost 6 bases, leaving 5 bases of the junction unmatched. The CDR3 is 15 amino acids. CDR3 bases: TGTGCCAGCAGCTCTAGCGGACTAGCCAAAAACATTCAGTACTTC. This sequence encodes CASSSSGLAKNIQYF.

The chain has TRBV7-9 and TRBJ2-7; weak D call: TRBD2 (6 bases). Germline CDR1 SEHNR, CDR2 FQNEAQ (reference sequence). V dropped 1 base and J dropped 3 bases, with 16 bases sitting between them. The CDR3 contains 16 residues. CDR3 region: CASSLVPDPGGYEQYF. The CDR3 DNA sequence: TGTGCCAGCAGCTTAGTCCCGGACCCCGGGGGCTACGAGCAGTACTTC.

The V gene is TRBV6-6, the J gene TRBJ2-2, with a possible D match to TRBD1 (6 bases). The CDR3 loop spans 14 amino acids. CDR1 is MNHNY and CDR2 is SVGAGI in the germline V gene (reference sequence). The V end was cut by 6 bases, the J end by 2 bases, with 10 bases between. This CDR3 is CASRLGHNTGELFF. The DNA of the CDR3 is TGTGCCAGCAGATTGGGACACAACACCGGGGAGCTGTTTTTT.

This clone was seen a single time. This sequence joins TRBV4-3 and TRBJ2-7, with 10 nucleotides matching TRBD1. Germline CDR1 is LGHNA and CDR2 is YSLEER. The CDR3 spans 17 residues. V gave up 0 bases and J gave up 6 bases; unmatched junction bases: 11. The CDR3 bases are TGCGCCAGCAGCCAAGATGGGACGGGACAGGGGACCATCGAGCAGTACTTC. Protein: CASSQDGTGQGTIEQYF.

V gene TRBV5-6 combines with J gene TRBJ2-1; a weak D match, TRBD1 (6 bases). CDR3 length: 17 residues. Trimming took 1 base from V and 8 from J, leaving 22 bases between them. CDR1 and CDR2 (germline): SGHDT, YYEEEE. Written as DNA, the CDR3 is TGTGCCAGCAGCTTGTTAAGGGGGTCGCGGAATTACGATGAGCAGTTCTTC. Translation: CASSLLRGSRNYDEQFF.

This clone showed up just once. The rearrangement uses TRBV9 and TRBJ1-2, with D possibly TRBD1 on 6 matching bases. V was cut by 3 bases and J by 6 bases, with 24 bases left in between. Germline CDR1 reads SGDLS; CDR2 reads YYNGEE. The CDR3 sequence is 17 residues long. CDR3 in DNA: TGTGCCAGCAGCGCCATACCTCAGGGGCCTCAATTAAATGGCTACACCTTC. It specifies CASSAIPQGPQLNGYTF.